One sample yielded the 10 T cell receptor beta chains listed below, sequenced in a study of CD8 T cells in ankylosing spondylitis. TCRdb reprocessed the 5' RACE reads via MiXCR and lists one record per CDR3 protein. Of over 30,000 distinct CDR3 sequences in the sample, about 17% were seen once. The specimen was blood. These TCRs come from a male donor with ankylosing spondylitis or in good health (not recorded which).

This clonotype was seen ten or more times. This rearrangement joins TRBV12-3 or TRBV12-4 to TRBJ2-1, with 7 bases aligning to TRBD2. V lost 5 bases, J lost 3 bases, and 7 bases stayed unmatched. The CDR3 is 15 amino acids. In nucleotides, the CDR3 is TGTGCCAGCAGTCGACTAGCCCCCAACTACAATGAGCAGTTCTTC. It yields the protein CASSRLAPNYNEQFF.

This rearrangement joins TRBV6-6 to TRBJ2-2; 9 nucleotides line up with TRBD2. V lost 5 bases and J lost 1; bases outside the gene matches: 5. The CDR3 contains 16 residues. Germline V gene sequence: CDR1 MNHNY, CDR2 SVGAGI (reference sequence). CDR3 sequence (DNA): TGTGCCAGCAGTCTCCAAGCGGGAGGGAACACCGGGGAGCTGTTTTTT. This translates into CASSLQAGGNTGELFF.

The table lists this clonotype with a count of one. The V call is TRBV29-1, the J call TRBJ1-1; D may be TRBD1 (6 bases). CDR1 and CDR2 from the germline V gene are SQVTM and ANQGSEA. This CDR3 region has 13 residues. Trimming shortened V by 7 bases and J by 0 bases, and 12 bases separated the two germline ends. The CDR3 is CSALDSLNTEAFF. The DNA of the CDR3 is TGCAGCGCCCTGGACAGTTTGAACACTGAAGCTTTCTTT.

The rearrangement uses TRBV6-2 or TRBV6-3 and TRBJ2-1; maybe TRBD2 (6 bases). This CDR3 is 13 amino acids long. Trimming shortened V by 6 bases and J by 7 bases, and 13 bases separated the two germline ends. CDR1 MNHEY and CDR2 SVGEGT come from the germline V gene. The CDR3 DNA follows: TGTGCCAGCAGCCCGGACTACGGGAATGAGCAGTTCTTC. This gives the protein CASSPDYGNEQFF.

This clonotype was observed a handful of times. The chain recombines TRBV10-3 with TRBJ2-5, with no clear D. The germline V gene encodes CDR1 ENHRY and CDR2 SYGVKD. Trimming shortened V by 3 bases and J by 4 bases, and 9 bases separated the two germline ends. CDR3 length equals 13 residues. This CDR3 reads CAISEGIGETQYF. CDR3 nucleotides: TGTGCCATCAGTGAAGGGATAGGAGAGACCCAGTACTTC.

The CDR3 coding sequence is TGTGCCAGCAGCACAGGAGCCTACAATGAGCAGTTCTTC. This gives the protein CASSTGAYNEQFF. V and J are TRBV3-1 and TRBJ2-1; perhaps TRBD1 as D (5 bases). Germline V gene lookup returns CDR1 LGHDT and CDR2 YNNKEL (reference sequence). The CDR3 is 13 residues long. V lost 5 bases and J 2 bases, leaving 7 bases between the germline ends.

The V and J genes are TRBV12-3 or TRBV12-4 and TRBJ2-7; the match to TRBD1 covers 7 bases. The CDR3 consists of 12 residues. The V gene end was trimmed by 6 bases and the J gene end by 3 bases; junction bases not matched to a gene: 2. CDR3 region: CASSRTGYEQYV. CDR3 DNA: TGTGCCAGCAGCCGGACAGGCTACGAGCAGTACGTC.

The V and J genes are TRBV6-6 and TRBJ2-2; D is undetermined. Germline V CDR1 and CDR2: MNHNY, SVGAGI (reference sequence). CDR3 length: 14 amino acids. Trimming removed 0 bases from V and 4 bases from J, with 6 bases in between. CDR3 sequence reads: CASSYSSITGELFF. The DNA of the CDR3 is TGTGCCAGCAGTTACTCAAGTATCACCGGGGAGCTGTTTTTT.

The chain uses TRBV5-1 and TRBJ2-1, with D hard to call. Trimming pared 0 bases from V and 5 bases from J, leaving 21 bases between. There are 18 residues in the CDR3. CDR1 is SGHRS, CDR2 YFSETQ, per germline. CDR3 bases: TGCGCCAGCAGCTTGGCCGAATATCCGGGTCCTACCAACAATGAGCAGTTCTTC. Encoded protein: CASSLAEYPGPTNNEQFF.

This chain joins TRBV11-2 and TRBJ2-2, with unresolved D. From germline, CDR1 is SGHAT and CDR2 FQNNGV. The CDR3 is made up of 15 amino acids. The V end lost 3 bases, the J end lost 4 bases, and 12 bases lay between the germline ends. In DNA form, the CDR3 reads TGTGCCAGCAGCTTGTTCCTCCGATTCACCGGGGAGCTGTTTTTT. Its protein product is CASSLFLRFTGELFF. The whole variable domain, filled in from reference TRBV11-2 and TRBJ2-2, reads EAGVAQSPRYKIIEKRQSVAFWCNPISGHATLYWYQQILGQGPKLLIQFQNNGVVDDSQLPKDRFSAERLKGVDSTLKIQPAKLEDSAVYLCASSLFLRFTGELFFGEGSRLTVL.